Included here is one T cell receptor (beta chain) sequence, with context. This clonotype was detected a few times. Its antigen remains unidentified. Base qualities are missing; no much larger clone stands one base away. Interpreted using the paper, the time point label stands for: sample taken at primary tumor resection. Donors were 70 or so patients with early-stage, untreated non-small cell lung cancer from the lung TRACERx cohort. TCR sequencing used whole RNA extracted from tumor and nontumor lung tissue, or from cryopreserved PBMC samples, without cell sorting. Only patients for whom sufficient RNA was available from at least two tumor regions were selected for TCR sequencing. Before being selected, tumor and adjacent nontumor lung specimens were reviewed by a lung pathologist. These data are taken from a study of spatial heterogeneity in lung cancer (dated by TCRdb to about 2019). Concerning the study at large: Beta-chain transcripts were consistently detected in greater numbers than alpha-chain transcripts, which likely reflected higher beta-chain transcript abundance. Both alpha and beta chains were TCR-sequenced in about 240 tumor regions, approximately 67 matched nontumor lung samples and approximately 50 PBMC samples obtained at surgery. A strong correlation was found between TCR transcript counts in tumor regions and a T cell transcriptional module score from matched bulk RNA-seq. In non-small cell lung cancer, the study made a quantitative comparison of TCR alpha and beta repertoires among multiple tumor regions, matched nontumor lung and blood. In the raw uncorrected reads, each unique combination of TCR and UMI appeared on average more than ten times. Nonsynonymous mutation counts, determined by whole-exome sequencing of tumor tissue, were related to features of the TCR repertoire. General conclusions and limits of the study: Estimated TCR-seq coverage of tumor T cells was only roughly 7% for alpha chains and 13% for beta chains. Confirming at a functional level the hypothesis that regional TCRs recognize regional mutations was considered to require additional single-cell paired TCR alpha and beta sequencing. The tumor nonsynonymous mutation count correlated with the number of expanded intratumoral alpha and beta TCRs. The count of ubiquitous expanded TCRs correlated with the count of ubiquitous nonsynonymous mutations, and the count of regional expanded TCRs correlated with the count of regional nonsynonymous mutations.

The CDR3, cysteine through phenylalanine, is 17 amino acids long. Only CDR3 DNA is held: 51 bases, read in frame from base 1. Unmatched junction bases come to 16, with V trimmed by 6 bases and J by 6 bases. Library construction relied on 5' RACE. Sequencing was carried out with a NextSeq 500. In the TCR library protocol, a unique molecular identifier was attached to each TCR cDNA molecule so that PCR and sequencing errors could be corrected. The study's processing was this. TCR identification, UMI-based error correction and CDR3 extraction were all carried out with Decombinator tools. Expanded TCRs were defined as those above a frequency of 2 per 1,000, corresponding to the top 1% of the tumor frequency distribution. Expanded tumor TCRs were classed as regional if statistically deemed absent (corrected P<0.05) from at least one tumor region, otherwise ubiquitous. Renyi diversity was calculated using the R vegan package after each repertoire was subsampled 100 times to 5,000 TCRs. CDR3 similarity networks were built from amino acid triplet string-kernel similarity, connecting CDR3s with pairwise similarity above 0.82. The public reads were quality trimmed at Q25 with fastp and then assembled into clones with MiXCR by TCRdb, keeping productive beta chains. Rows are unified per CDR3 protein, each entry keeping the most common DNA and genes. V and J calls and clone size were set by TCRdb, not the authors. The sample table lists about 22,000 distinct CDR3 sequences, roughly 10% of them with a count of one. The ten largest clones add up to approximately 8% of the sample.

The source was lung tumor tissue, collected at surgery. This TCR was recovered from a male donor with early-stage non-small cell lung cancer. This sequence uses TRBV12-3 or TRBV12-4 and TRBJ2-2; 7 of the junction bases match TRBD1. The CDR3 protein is CASSRGQLAPFAGELFF. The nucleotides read TGTGCCAGCAGCCGGGGACAGTTAGCGCCTTTTGCCGGGGAGCTGTTTTTT.